The next 27 T cell receptor beta chains were all read from a single sample in a study of technical replicates of blood from several donors. TCRdb's table, derived via immunoSEQ multiplex PCR, lists solely in-frame clones and lacks some. The profile covers about 88,000 clones, with 80% to 95% appearing a single time and roughly 0.25% taken by the ten largest. Sequenced material: T cells isolated from PBMCs. These receptors all come from a human donor in good health.

The chain carries TRBV11-1 and TRBJ2-3, with no clear D. Germline V CDR1 and CDR2: SGHAT, FQDESV (reference sequence). Trimming took 2 bases from V and 5 from J, leaving 11 bases between them. The CDR3 has 14 residues. For the CDR3, the DNA is TGTGCCAGCAGCTTACCCAATAGTGAAGATACGCAGTATTTT. As protein: CASSLPNSEDTQYF.

Turning to this clone: A junction end diverges from the germline sequence, so it may reflect a read error. V gene TRBV18 combines with J gene TRBJ1-3, with 11 bases identical to TRBD1. CDR1 and CDR2 from the germline V gene are KGHSH and LQKENI. This CDR3 is 16 amino acids long. Written as DNA, the CDR3 is TGTGTCAGCTCACCCGGGACAGGGGGCTCTGGAAACACCATATATTTT. Translation: CVSSPGTGGSGNTIYF.

Only one count was recorded for this clone. V gene TRBV5-1 combines with J gene TRBJ2-1, with a weak D call TRBD2 (6 bases). The germline V gene has CDR1 SGHRS and CDR2 YFSETQ. Deletions cut 0 bases from V and 4 bases from J, with 11 bases between. This CDR3 comprises 15 residues. The CDR3 coding sequence is TGCGCCAGCAGCTTGGCGGGAGCCGGATACAATGAGCAGTTCTTC. This translates into CASSLAGAGYNEQFF.

CDR3 loop: CASPTDRANGETQYF. CDR3 nucleotide sequence: TGTGCCAGTCCTACGGACAGGGCTAATGGGGAGACCCAGTACTTC. J is TRBJ2-5 and V is TRBV6-1; 8 nucleotides agree with TRBD1. Per germline, CDR1 MNHNS and CDR2 SASEGT. The CDR3 consists of 15 residues. With 9 bases clipped from V and 5 bases from J, the junction kept 14 bases outside the gene matches.

The chain has TRBV2 and TRBJ1-3; D gene unclear. The germline CDR1 and CDR2 sequences are SNHLY and FYNNEI. V lost 6 bases and J lost 4, with 13 bases in between. CDR3 length: 14 amino acids. The CDR3 DNA reads as TGTGCCAGCAGCGGAGCCTTAGCGGGAAACACCATATATTTT. This translates into CASSGALAGNTIYF.

The genes are TRBV7-8 and TRBJ1-5; 7 bases line up with TRBD1. Germline CDR1 reads SGHVS; CDR2 reads FQNEAQ. V was clipped by 1 base and J by 6 bases; unmatched bases: 9. CDR3 length: 16 residues. CDR3 protein: CASSLVEGATSQPQHF. The CDR3 bases are TGTGCCAGCAGCTTAGTGGAGGGGGCTACTAGTCAGCCCCAGCATTTT. The variable domain in full, with the rest retrieved from reference TRBV7-8 and TRBJ1-5, is GAGVSQSPRYKVAKRGQDVALRCDPISGHVSLFWYQQALGQGPEFLTYFQNEAQLDKSGLPSDRFFAERPEGSVSTLKIQRTQQEDSAVYLCASSLVEGATSQPQHFGDGTRLSIL.

The chain is built from TRBV25-1 and TRBJ2-1; 7 bases line up with TRBD2. Germline assignment: CDR1 MGHDK and CDR2 SYGVNS. The V segment lost 4 bases and the J segment 10 bases; nucleotides outside the gene matches: 13. There are 15 residues in the CDR3. The CDR3 sequence: CASSGGVAGHLEQFF. As DNA, the CDR3 is TGTGCCAGCAGTGGAGGAGTAGCGGGCCACTTGGAGCAGTTCTTC.

This rearrangement joins TRBV7-2 to TRBJ1-6; TRBD1 matches 7 bases. The ends lost 6 bases at V and 10 bases at J; junction bases unmatched: 21. The germline CDR1 and CDR2 sequences are SGHTA and FQGNSA. The CDR3 loop spans 18 amino acids. The CDR3 sequence is CASSPEGLPGQRDSPLHF. DNA of the CDR3: TGTGCCAGCAGTCCAGAGGGGCTCCCGGGACAGAGGGACTCACCCCTCCACTTT.

The genes are TRBV6-5 and TRBJ1-2; 8 bases match TRBD1. Trimming cost V 2 bases and J 4 bases; bases outside gene matches: 9. Germline assignment: CDR1 MNHEY and CDR2 SVGAGI. CDR3 length equals 16 residues. The DNA of the CDR3 is TGTGCCAGCAGTTACCAGGCGCAGGGGGCGTCCTATGGCTACACCTTC. This translates into CASSYQAQGASYGYTF.

This rearrangement joins TRBV6-6 to TRBJ2-1, with 12 bases lining up with TRBD2. Trimming at V came to 5 bases and at J to 7 bases, leaving 6 bases not matched to a gene. CDR3 length equals 15 residues. The germline V gene encodes CDR1 MNHNY and CDR2 SVGAGI (reference sequence). CDR3 sequence (DNA): TGTGCCAGCAGTATACCCGGACTAGCGGGGAATGAGCAGTTCTTC. Residues: CASSIPGLAGNEQFF.

The CDR3 sequence: CASSLYLTGGTEAFF. CDR3 coding DNA: TGTGCCAGCAGTCTTTATTTGACAGGGGGCACTGAAGCTTTCTTT. The chain links TRBV28 to TRBJ1-1, with 9 bases matching TRBD1. The CDR3 totals 15 residues. With V trimmed by 5 bases and J by 4 bases, 8 bases remained unmatched. Germline CDR1 MDHEN, CDR2 SYDVKM.

The V gene is TRBV18, the J gene TRBJ2-7; D possibly corresponds to TRBD1 (6 bases). Germline V gives CDR1 KGHSH, CDR2 LQKENI. This CDR3 is 14 amino acids long. The V end lost 3 bases, the J end lost 3 bases, and 12 bases lay between the germline ends. The DNA of the CDR3 is TGTGCCAGCTCACCCTCGGGACAACACTACGAGCAGTACTTC. This codes for CASSPSGQHYEQYF. The full variable domain, with the rest looked up from reference TRBV18 and TRBJ2-7, is NAGVMQNPRHLVRRRGQEARLRCSPMKGHSHVYWYRQLPEEGLKFMVYLQKENIIDESGMPKERFSAEFPKEGPSILRIQQVVRGDSAAYFCASSPSGQHYEQYFGPGTRLTVT.

This clone was recorded only once. This chain connects TRBV30 to TRBJ2-7; the D gene is possibly TRBD1 (6 bases). V lost 4 bases, J lost 3 bases, and 10 bases lay in between. There are 12 residues in the CDR3. The germline gives CDR1 GTSNPN, CDR2 SVGIG (reference sequence). The chain's CDR3 is CAWKDRNYEQYF. CDR3 bases: TGTGCCTGGAAAGACAGGAACTACGAGCAGTACTTC.

The rearrangement uses TRBV30 and TRBJ2-1; perhaps TRBD2 as D (6 bases). CDR3 length equals 14 residues. Germline loops: CDR1 GTSNPN, CDR2 SVGIG (reference sequence). The V end lost 0 bases, the J end lost 7 bases, and 13 bases lay between the germline ends. Here the CDR3 DNA reads TGTGCCTGGAGTGTAGTTGGGGGGAGGAATGAGCAGTTCTTC. It codes for CAWSVVGGRNEQFF.

As DNA, the CDR3 is TGTGCCAGTAGTATAACTAGCGGGTACCAAGAGACCCAGTACTTC. Translating gives CASSITSGYQETQYF. This chain joins TRBV19 and TRBJ2-5, with 9 nucleotides matching TRBD2. Germline V CDR1 and CDR2: LNHDA, SQIVND (reference sequence). The CDR3 sequence is 15 residues long. The V segment lost 2 bases and the J segment 0 bases; nucleotides outside the gene matches: 1.

The chain couples TRBV9 to TRBJ2-7; the match to TRBD1 covers 7 bases. The CDR3 totals 14 residues. Germline CDR1 SGDLS, CDR2 YYNGEE. J lost 6 bases, V lost 3 bases, and 9 bases had no gene match. The CDR3 loop is CASSATGSSVEQYF. The DNA of the CDR3 is TGTGCCAGCAGCGCGACAGGGTCTTCGGTCGAGCAGTACTTC. The full variable domain, completed using reference TRBV9 and TRBJ2-7, is DSGVTQTPKHLITATGQRVTLRCSPRSGDLSVYWYQQSLDQGLQFLIQYYNGEERAKGNILERFSAQQFPDLHSELNLSSLELGDSALYFCASSATGSSVEQYFGPGTRLTVT.

In DNA form, the CDR3 reads TGTGCCAGCAGTTTTGTAGGGGCGGACGGGGAGCTGTTTTTT. Encoded protein: CASSFVGADGELFF. This sequence joins TRBV28 and TRBJ2-2, with a weak D call TRBD1 (5 bases). Trimming took off 3 bases at V and 7 bases at J, with 12 bases between the two ends. Per germline, CDR1 MDHEN and CDR2 SYDVKM. This CDR3 comprises 14 residues.

A word on this clone: At one end, the junction sequence differs from germline, possibly due to a read error. The chain links TRBV30 to TRBJ1-6; D not certain. CDR3 size: 18 residues. Germline-derived CDR1 and CDR2 are GTSNPN and SVGIG (reference sequence). CDR3 amino acids: CTWTRPTLRLTGFSPLHF. The CDR3 DNA reads TGTACCTGGACTCGACCCACCCTAAGACTTACTGGGTTCTCACCCCTCCACTTT.

The rearrangement joins TRBV25-1 to TRBJ2-5; 7 bases fit TRBD1. V lost 6 bases and J lost 4; bases outside the gene matches: 8. Germline CDR1 MGHDK, CDR2 SYGVNS. CDR3 length equals 14 residues. In DNA, the CDR3 is TGTGCCAGCAGAGAGTTTGGACAGGTAGAGACCCAGTACTTC. Amino acid sequence: CASREFGQVETQYF.

The V and J genes are TRBV28 and TRBJ1-1; D is unresolved. Germline CDR1 MDHEN, CDR2 SYDVKM. This CDR3 comprises 14 residues. V gave up 2 bases and J gave up 0 bases, with 7 bases separating them. This CDR3 reads CASSLGGMNTEAFF. The CDR3, as DNA: TGTGCCAGCAGTTTAGGCGGTATGAACACTGAAGCTTTCTTT.

The chain combines TRBV4-1 with TRBJ2-2; D gene unclear. V lost 2 bases to trimming and J lost 5 bases, with 9 bases between them. Germline CDR1 reads MGHRA; CDR2 reads YSYEKL. There are 14 residues in the CDR3. The DNA of the CDR3 is TGCGCCAGCAGCCAAACAGCTTCGACCGGGGAGCTGTTTTTT. This sequence encodes CASSQTASTGELFF.

J is TRBJ2-7 and V is TRBV4-1, with 11 positions matching TRBD1. The germline gives CDR1 MGHRA, CDR2 YSYEKL. With 0 bases clipped from V and 5 bases from J, the junction kept 6 bases outside the gene matches. The CDR3 spans 16 residues. This chain's CDR3 is CASSQEKRTGGNEQYF. The CDR3, as DNA: TGCGCCAGCAGCCAAGAAAAAAGGACAGGGGGCAACGAGCAGTACTTC.

V is TRBV12-5 and J is TRBJ2-1, with TRBD2 identical over 7 bases. The CDR3 extends over 19 amino acids. V gave up 0 bases and J gave up 0 bases; unmatched junction bases: 11. Per germline, CDR1 LGHNT and CDR2 FRNRAP. The CDR3 DNA is TGTGCTAGTGGTTTGGTAATCCCTCAGCGGGGTAGCTCCTACAATGAGCAGTTCTTC. Translation: CASGLVIPQRGSSYNEQFF.

This chain links TRBV19 with TRBJ2-2; 9 nucleotides agree with TRBD2. The CDR3 spans 16 residues. V shed 10 bases, J shed 4 bases, and the junction held 13 bases outside the gene matches. Germline lookup yields CDR1 LNHDA and CDR2 SQIVND (reference sequence). Here the CDR3 DNA reads TGTGCCACCCGATCAATAGCGGGGGCCTTCACCGGGGAGCTGTTTTTT. Amino acid sequence: CATRSIAGAFTGELFF. Filled out from reference TRBV19 and TRBJ2-2, the complete variable domain reads DGGITQSPKYLFRKEGQNVTLSCEQNLNHDAMYWYRQDPGQGLRLIYYSQIVNDFQKGDIAEGYSVSREKKESFPLTVTSAQKNPTAFYLCATRSIAGAFTGELFFGEGSRLTVL.

This clone is a singleton in its sample. V and J are TRBV19 and TRBJ1-5; D gene unclear. Trimming took 8 bases from V and 7 from J, leaving 15 bases between them. Germline V lookup: CDR1 LNHDA, CDR2 SQIVND (reference sequence). This CDR3 is built from 13 residues. The CDR3 here is CASHSPGVQPQHF. CDR3 DNA sequence: TGTGCCAGTCACAGCCCGGGAGTCCAGCCCCAGCATTTT.

This chain connects TRBV2 to TRBJ1-5; D remains ambiguous. The length of the CDR3 is 14 residues. CDR1 is SNHLY and CDR2 is FYNNEI in the germline V gene. Deletions cut 3 bases from V and 0 bases from J, with 6 bases between. The CDR3 bases are TGTGCCAGCAGTGAGGGCTATAGCAATCAGCCCCAGCATTTT. Translated, it gives CASSEGYSNQPQHF.

V and J are TRBV10-1 and TRBJ2-7; the D is unclear. Trimming left V 5 bases short and J 1 base short, with 12 bases between. Looked up from germline, CDR1 is WNHNN and CDR2 is SYGVQD (reference sequence). The CDR3 is 14 amino acids. CDR3 sequence (DNA): TGCGCCAGCAGTAGGAGAAGTGAATCCTACGAGCAGTACTTC. Translating it yields CASSRRSESYEQYF.